Listed below are T cell receptor beta chains from one sample, sequenced in a study of T cell responses to AZD1222 COVID-19 vaccine. Sequencing used immunoSEQ multiplex PCR; TCRdb keeps in-frame clones, though not all of them. The sample holds around 80,000 clones, roughly 80% seen once. Sequencing used peripheral blood, obtained 28 days after the second AZD1222 dose. All receptors derive from an adult who received the AZD1222 COVID-19 vaccine. Both conserved end residues are part of each CDR3. D genes are given only for firm matches. The size field is filled for only some rows; it gives once, few, many or a size class.

>TRBD1|TRBJ1-2|.|TRBV7-3
CASSPQGAVGYTF
TGTGCCAGCAGCCCACAGGGGGCAGTTGGCTACACCTTC
>.|TRBJ1-1|few|TRBV7-9
CASSHYNTEAFF
TGTGCCAGCAGTCACTATAACACTGAAGCTTTCTTT
>.|TRBJ1-6|.|TRBV28
CASSLGGARTPLHF
TGTGCCAGCAGTTTAGGGGGGGCCCGGACTCCCCTCCACTTT
>.|TRBJ1-4|.|TRBV2
CASKGYLFSEKLFF
TGTGCCAGCAAGGGGTATTTATTCAGTGAAAAACTGTTTTTT
>.|TRBJ1-6|.|TRBV6-2/TRBV6-3
CASSARAAYNSPLHF
TGTGCCAGCAGCGCACGGGCAGCCTATAATTCACCCCTCCACTTT
>.|TRBJ2-2|.|TRBV6-2/TRBV6-3
CASSQRTVAGELFF
TGTGCCAGCAGTCAACGGACAGTAGCCGGGGAGCTGTTTTTT
>TRBD1|TRBJ1-2|.|TRBV27
CASRSRQGPYGYTF
TGTGCCAGCAGATCTCGACAGGGGCCCTATGGCTACACCTTC
>.|TRBJ2-7|.|TRBV5-6
CASSLGVQGPWYEQYF
TGTGCCAGCAGCTTGGGAGTGCAGGGCCCATGGTACGAGCAGTACTTC
>.|TRBJ1-2|.|TRBV18
CASSPGTGNYGYTF
TGTGCCAGCTCCCCGGGGACGGGCAACTATGGCTACACCTTC
>TRBD1|TRBJ1-3|once|TRBV6-5
CASTKGASGNTIYF
TGTGCCAGCACCAAGGGGGCTTCTGGAAACACCATATATTTT
>.|TRBJ2-7|.|TRBV7-8
CASSPLDGSYEQYF
TGTGCCAGCAGCCCCCTGGACGGATCCTACGAGCAGTACTTC
>.|TRBJ2-2|once|TRBV9
CASSVVTASFGELFF
TGTGCCAGCAGCGTAGTGACAGCCTCGTTCGGGGAGCTGTTTTTT
>.|TRBJ1-3|.|TRBV30
CAWSVRAGAGNTIYF
TGTGCCTGGAGTGTACGTGCGGGGGCTGGAAACACCATATATTTT
>TRBD2|TRBJ2-7|once|TRBV6-5
CASISTSGSYEQYF
TGTGCCAGCATCTCGACTAGCGGGAGCTACGAGCAGTACTTC
>TRBD1|TRBJ2-1|.|TRBV19
CASSLGQGSNEQFF
TGTGCCAGTAGTCTCGGACAGGGGTCAAATGAGCAGTTCTTC
>TRBD2|TRBJ2-1|few|TRBV4-2
CASSQRGLAGSSYNEQFF
TGTGCCAGCAGCCAACGCGGACTAGCGGGAAGCTCCTACAATGAGCAGTTCTTC
>TRBD2|TRBJ2-1|.|TRBV5-1
CASSEGLAGLLNSLNEQFF
TGCGCCAGCAGCGAAGGACTAGCGGGTCTCCTCAACTCACTCAATGAGCAGTTCTTC
>.|TRBJ2-2|.|TRBV7-9
CASSTTGTGELFF
TGTGCCAGCAGCACCACAGGGACCGGGGAGCTGTTTTTT
>TRBD2|TRBJ2-7|few|TRBV9
CASSVRLAGDEQYF
TGTGCCAGCAGCGTTCGACTAGCGGGAGACGAGCAGTACTTC
>.|TRBJ1-3|.|TRBV28
CASSPRGTVDTIYF
TGTGCCAGCTCCCCGAGGGGAACAGTGGACACCATATATTTT
>.|TRBJ2-5|few|TRBV19
CASSNSRGVQETQYF
TGTGCCAGTAGTAACTCCCGGGGAGTCCAAGAGACCCAGTACTTC
>.|TRBJ1-3|.|TRBV2
CASGYSGNTIYF
TGTGCCAGCGGCTACTCTGGAAACACCATATATTTT
>TRBD2|TRBJ2-1|.|TRBV9
CASTPRDYYNEQFF
TGTGCCAGCACCCCCCGGGACTACTACAATGAGCAGTTCTTC
>.|TRBJ1-2|.|TRBV29-1
CSVVQGVGYGYTF
TGCAGCGTTGTTCAGGGTGTAGGCTATGGCTACACCTTC
>.|TRBJ1-5|.|TRBV9
CASSVGMLPGSNQPQHF
TGTGCCAGCAGCGTAGGTATGTTGCCAGGGTCCAATCAGCCCCAGCATTTT
>TRBD2|TRBJ2-1|.|TRBV7-2
CASSPIPRTRDNEQFF
TGTGCCAGCAGCCCAATCCCCCGGACTAGGGACAATGAGCAGTTCTTC
>TRBD2|TRBJ2-7|.|TRBV3-1/TRBV3-2
CASSQDEGTSFFLGAYEQYF
TGTGCCAGCAGCCAAGATGAGGGGACTAGCTTTTTTCTAGGTGCCTACGAGCAGTACTTC
>TRBD1|TRBJ2-1|.|TRBV7-9
CASSPAGTGHNEQFF
TGTGCCAGCAGCCCAGCCGGGACAGGACACAATGAGCAGTTCTTC
>TRBD1|TRBJ2-1|.|TRBV7-9
CASSHRGYNEQFF
TGTGCCAGCAGCCACAGGGGGTACAATGAGCAGTTCTTC
>TRBD1|TRBJ2-7|.|TRBV2
CASSDIGQARPEQYF
TGTGCCAGCAGTGACATTGGACAGGCACGCCCCGAGCAGTACTTC
>.|TRBJ2-3|.|TRBV28
CASSSFTDTQYF
TGTGCCAGCAGCTCCTTCACAGATACGCAGTATTTT
>TRBD1|TRBJ2-3|.|TRBV25-1
CASSIQGADTQYF
TGTGCCAGCAGCATACAGGGGGCAGATACGCAGTATTTT
>.|TRBJ2-7|.|TRBV6-5
CAVGGQTYEQYF
TGTGCGGTGGGTGGGCAGACCTACGAGCAGTACTTC
>.|TRBJ1-2|.|TRBV28
CASSSGQSLTNYGYTF
TGTGCCAGCAGTTCTGGACAGAGCCTTACTAACTATGGCTACACCTTC
>TRBD1|TRBJ1-1|few|TRBV29-1
CSVERDRGGTEAFF
TGCAGCGTTGAACGGGACAGGGGAGGGACTGAAGCTTTCTTT
>.|TRBJ1-1|.|TRBV5-6
CASSLLRGGRGTEAFF
TGTGCCAGCAGCTTGCTGCGCGGGGGTAGGGGCACTGAAGCTTTCTTT
>TRBD1|TRBJ2-5|once|TRBV5-1
CASSLLPGGQETQYF
TGCGCCAGCAGCTTACTTCCAGGGGGCCAAGAGACCCAGTACTTC
>.|TRBJ1-1|.|TRBV4-2
CASSQVANPGNTEAFF
TGTGCCAGCAGCCAAGTAGCGAATCCCGGGAACACTGAAGCTTTCTTT
>.|TRBJ1-2|.|TRBV30
CAWSVQQGWSGYTF
TGTGCCTGGAGTGTCCAACAGGGTTGGTCTGGCTACACCTTC
>TRBD2|TRBJ2-1|.|TRBV9
CASSPGTSLEQFF
TGTGCCAGCAGCCCAGGGACTAGTCTTGAGCAGTTCTTC
>.|TRBJ1-1|.|TRBV5-6
CASSLASGNTEAFF
TGTGCCAGCAGCTTGGCCTCGGGGAACACTGAAGCTTTCTTT
>.|TRBJ1-4|.|TRBV4-2
CASSRSYERNEKLFF
TGTGCCAGCAGCCGGAGCTACGAGAGAAATGAAAAACTGTTTTTT
>.|TRBJ1-1|.|TRBV7-2
CASSLTPTVPEAFF
TGTGCCAGCAGCCTCACTCCGACAGTGCCTGAAGCTTTCTTT
>.|TRBJ2-7|.|TRBV28
CASSPTPGFWTYEQYF
TGTGCCAGCAGTCCAACCCCAGGGTTTTGGACCTACGAGCAGTACTTC